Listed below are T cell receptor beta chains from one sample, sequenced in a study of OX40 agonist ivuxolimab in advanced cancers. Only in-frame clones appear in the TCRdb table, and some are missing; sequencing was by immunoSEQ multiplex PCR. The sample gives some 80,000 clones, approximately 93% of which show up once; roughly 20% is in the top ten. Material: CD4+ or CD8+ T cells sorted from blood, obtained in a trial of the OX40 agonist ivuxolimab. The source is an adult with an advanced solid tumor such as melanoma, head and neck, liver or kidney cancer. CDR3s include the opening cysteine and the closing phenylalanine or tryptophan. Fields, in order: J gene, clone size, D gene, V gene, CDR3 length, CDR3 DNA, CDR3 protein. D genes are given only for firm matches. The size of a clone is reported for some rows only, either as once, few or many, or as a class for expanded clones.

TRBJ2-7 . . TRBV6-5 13 TGTGCCAGCAGTGAAGACAGTCCCTACGAGCAGTACTTC CASSEDSPYEQYF
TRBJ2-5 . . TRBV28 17 TGTGCCAGCAGCAGGCCCGTCAGCCCGAGCCGTGGGGTGGCCCAGTACTTC CASSRPVSPSRGVAQYF
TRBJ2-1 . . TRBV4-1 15 TGCGCCAGCAGCCAAGTCGGTCAGGGAGGTGATGAGCAGTTCTTC CASSQVGQGGDEQFF
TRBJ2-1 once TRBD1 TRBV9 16 TGTGCCAGCAGCGTTCGACCGGGACAGGGCCTCAATGAGCAGTTCTTC CASSVRPGQGLNEQFF
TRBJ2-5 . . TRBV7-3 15 TGTGCCAGCAGCTTAACGGGGTGGTTGGGAGAGACCCAGTACTTC CASSLTGWLGETQYF
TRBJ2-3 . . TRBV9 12 TGTGCCAGCAGCGCTAGCACAGATACGCAGTATTTT CASSASTDTQYF
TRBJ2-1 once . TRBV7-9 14 TGTGCCAGCAGCTTCGGCGAGGGAACACATGAGCAGTTCTTC CASSFGEGTHEQFF
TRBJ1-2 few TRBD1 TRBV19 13 TGTGCCAGTAGTACGGGGACAGGGTATGGCTACACCTTC CASSTGTGYGYTF
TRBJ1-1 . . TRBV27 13 TGTGCCAGCAGACACAGGGAAAACACTGAAGCTTTCTTT CASRHRENTEAFF
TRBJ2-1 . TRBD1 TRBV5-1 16 TGCGCCAGCAGCTTAGACAGGGCCTCGGGGTACAATGAGCAGTTCTTC CASSLDRASGYNEQFF
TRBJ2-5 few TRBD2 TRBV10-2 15 TGCGCCAGCAGCCCCCTGCGGGAGGAGACAGAGACCCAGTACTTC CASSPLREETETQYF
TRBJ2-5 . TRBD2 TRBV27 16 TGTGCCAGCAGTCCTGTAGCGGGGGGGCCGGGAGAGACCCAGTACTTC CASSPVAGGPGETQYF
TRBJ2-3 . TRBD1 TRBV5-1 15 TGCGCCAGCGGCGAAGGACAGGGGGTATCAGATACGCAGTATTTT CASGEGQGVSDTQYF
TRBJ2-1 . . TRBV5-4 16 TGTGCCAGCAGCTTGTACGTAGTGGGAGTAAGGGATGAGCAGTTCTTC CASSLYVVGVRDEQFF
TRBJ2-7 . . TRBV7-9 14 TGTGCCAGCCGTGGACAGGAGGGGGTCTACGAGCAGTACTTC CASRGQEGVYEQYF
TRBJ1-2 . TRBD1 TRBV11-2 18 TGTGCCAGCAGCTTAGGGCCCGGACAGGGGCCGCCCCCTCTTGGCTACACCTTC CASSLGPGQGPPPLGYTF
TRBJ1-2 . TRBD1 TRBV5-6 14 TGTGCCAGCAGGCCACAGGGGCCCCCCAATGGCTACACCTTC CASRPQGPPNGYTF
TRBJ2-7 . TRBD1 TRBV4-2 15 TGTGCCAGCAGCCTGGACAGGGGACGGACCTACGAGCAGTACTTC CASSLDRGRTYEQYF
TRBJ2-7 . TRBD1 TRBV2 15 TGTGCCAGCAGCGTCTGGACAGGGGATCCCTACGAGCAGTACTTC CASSVWTGDPYEQYF
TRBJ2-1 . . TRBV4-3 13 TGCGCCAGCAGCCAAGAGGGAAGCGGTGAGCAGTTCTTC CASSQEGSGEQFF
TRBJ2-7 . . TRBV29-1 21 TGCAGCGTTGAAATGGGCGAGGGCTACGGGGCTCGGGCTAGTACTCCCTACGAGCAGTACTTC CSVEMGEGYGARASTPYEQYF
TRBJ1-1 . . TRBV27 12 TGTGCCAGCAGTTTTAAGGGCACTGAAGCTTTCTTT CASSFKGTEAFF
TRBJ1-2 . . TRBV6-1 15 TGTGCCAGCAGTGAAGGGCCGGGGGTAGTCTATGGCTACACCTTC CASSEGPGVVYGYTF
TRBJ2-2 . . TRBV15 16 TGTGCCACCAGCAGAGATGGGGCAGCCAACACCGGGGAGCTGTTTTTT CATSRDGAANTGELFF
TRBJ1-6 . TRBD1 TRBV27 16 TGTGCCAGCAGTCCGTGGACAGGGGAGGTCAGTTCACCCCTCCACTTT CASSPWTGEVSSPLHF
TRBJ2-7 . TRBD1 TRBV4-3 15 TGCGCCAGCAGCCAAACCGGGACAGGAGTGTACGAGCAGTACTTC CASSQTGTGVYEQYF
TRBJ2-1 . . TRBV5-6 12 TGTGCCAGCTTTTTAATCCTGGGAGAGCAGTTCTTC CASFLILGEQFF
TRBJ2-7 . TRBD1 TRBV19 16 TGTGCCAGTAGTATGACCCCTGGACAGGGGAACTACGAGCAGTACTTC CASSMTPGQGNYEQYF
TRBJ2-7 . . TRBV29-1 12 TGCAGCGTTATGTCAGAATCCTACGAGCAGTACTTC CSVMSESYEQYF
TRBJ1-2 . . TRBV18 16 TGTGCCAGCTCCATGGCGGCTTGGCAGGAGTCCTATGGCTACACCTTC CASSMAAWQESYGYTF
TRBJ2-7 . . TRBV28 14 TGTGCCAGCAGTTTAACGGGGGCCGCCTACGAGCAGTACTTC CASSLTGAAYEQYF
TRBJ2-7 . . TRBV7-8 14 TGTGCCAGCAGCTTAGGGTGGGAAACCTACGAGCAGTACTTC CASSLGWETYEQYF
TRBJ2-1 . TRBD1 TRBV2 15 TGTGCCAGCATCAGTGAGGGGGCCGTGCACAATGAGCAGTTCTTC CASISEGAVHNEQFF
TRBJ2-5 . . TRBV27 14 TGTGCCAGCAGTTTAGGACAGCCCCAAGAGACCCAGTACTTC CASSLGQPQETQYF
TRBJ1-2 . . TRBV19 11 TGTGCCAGTAGTATAGGCTATGGCTACACCTTC CASSIGYGYTF
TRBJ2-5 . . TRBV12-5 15 TGTGCTAGTGGTTTGTACGTGGGAGGTGGTGAGACCCAGTACTTC CASGLYVGGGETQYF
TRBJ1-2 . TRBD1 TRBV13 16 TGTGCCAGCAGCTTTAGTTCAGGACAGGACCACTATGGCTACACCTTC CASSFSSGQDHYGYTF
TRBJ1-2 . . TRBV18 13 TGTGCCAGCTCACCAGGGGCCGGGAATGGCTACACCTTC CASSPGAGNGYTF
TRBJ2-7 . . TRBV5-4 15 TGTGCCAGCAGCCCGGAAGGCCGGGACTCCTACGAGCAGTACTTC CASSPEGRDSYEQYF
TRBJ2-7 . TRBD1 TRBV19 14 TGTGCCAGTACCTCGGGACAGGGCCCCTACGAGCAGTACTTC CASTSGQGPYEQYF
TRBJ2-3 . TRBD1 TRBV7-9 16 TGTGCCAGCAGCTACAACCGGGACAGGAGCACAGATACGCAGTATTTT CASSYNRDRSTDTQYF
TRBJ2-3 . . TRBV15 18 TGTGCCACCAGCAGACTATATCAGACAGCCCGCAGCACAGATACGCAGTATTTT CATSRLYQTARSTDTQYF
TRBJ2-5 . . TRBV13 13 TGTGCCAGCAGCCCCGCGCACCAAGAGACCCAGTACTTC CASSPAHQETQYF
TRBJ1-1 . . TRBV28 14 TGTGCCAGCAGTTTGTCAGATATGAACACTGAAGCTTTCTTT CASSLSDMNTEAFF
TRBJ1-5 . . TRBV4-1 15 TGCGCCAGCAGCCGACAGGCCAATAGCAATCAGCCCCAGCATTTT CASSRQANSNQPQHF
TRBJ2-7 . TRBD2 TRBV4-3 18 TGCGCCAGCAGCCAATTCCCCTCGACTAGCGGGTCCTCCTACGAGCAGTACTTC CASSQFPSTSGSSYEQYF
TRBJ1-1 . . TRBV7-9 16 TGTGCCAGCAGCGAGGTGGGGGGGCGCCTGAACACTGAAGCTTTCTTT CASSEVGGRLNTEAFF
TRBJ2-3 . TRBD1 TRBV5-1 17 TGCGCCAGCAGCCTCCGCCCCGGGACAGGGGACACAGATACGCAGTATTTT CASSLRPGTGDTDTQYF
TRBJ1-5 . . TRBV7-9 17 TGTGCCAGCAGCTTAGCCGGAGGCGCGGGAGGCAATCAGCCCCAGCATTTT CASSLAGGAGGNQPQHF
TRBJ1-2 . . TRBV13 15 TGTGCCAGCAGCCCCCGACAGAAGATCCCTGCTGGCTACACCTTC CASSPRQKIPAGYTF
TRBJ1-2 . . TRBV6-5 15 TGTGCCAGCAGTTACTCGTCAACAGAGCGCTATGGCTACACCTTC CASSYSSTERYGYTF
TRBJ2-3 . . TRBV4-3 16 TGCGCCAGCAGCCAAGATTGGACGGAGAGCACAGATACGCAGTATTTT CASSQDWTESTDTQYF
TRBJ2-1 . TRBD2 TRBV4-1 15 TGCGCCAGCAGCCAAGATTACCTAGCGGGAGATGTGCAGTTCTTC CASSQDYLAGDVQFF
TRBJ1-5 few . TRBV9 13 TGTGCCAGCAGCGTAGAACAGAATCAGCCCCAGCATTTT CASSVEQNQPQHF
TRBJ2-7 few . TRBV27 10 TGTGCCAGCAGTTTCGCCGAGCAGTACTTC CASSFAEQYF
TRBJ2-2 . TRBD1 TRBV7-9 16 TGTGCCAGCAGCTCCCCGGACAGGAAAAACACCGGGGAGCTGTTTTTT CASSSPDRKNTGELFF